The T cell receptor beta chain described here comes from a study of blood T cells in healthy people across ages. Study-wide results and limits: While age rose, TCR beta diversity per million T cells dropped in a roughly linear way. Underestimates were what the diversity estimates from one million T cells were considered to be.

A remark on this clonotype: Its antigen is unidentified.

It was with a sample-barcoded 5' primer and a J-beta primer mix that a second PCR of roughly 7 to 12 cycles was run. TCRdb re-derived calls from the 5' RACE reads in MiXCR, one entry per CDR3 protein. This sample carries about 900,000 distinct CDR3 sequences, 62% of them seen once, and the ten largest clones take roughly 26%. The CDR3 contains 13 residues. Trimming shortened V by 7 bases and J by 3 bases, and 10 bases separated the two germline ends. The germline gives CDR1 SGHRS, CDR2 YFSETQ. Every sample had a minimum of 6.5 million PBMCs isolated. V and J are TRBV5-1 and TRBJ2-2; no clear D gene. The specimen was blood. This clonotype was sampled from a man aged 25 to 40 in good health. CDR3 DNA: TGCGCCAGCCGCCCGACGTACACCGGGGAGCTGTTTTTT. It is translated as CASRPTYTGELFF. The full variable domain, in which reference TRBV5-1 and TRBJ2-2 provide the parts outside the CDR3, is KAGVTQTPRYLIKTRGQQVTLSCSPISGHRSVSWYQQTPGQGLQFLFEYFSETQRNKGNFPGRFSGRQFSNSRSEMNVSTLELGDSALYLCASRPTYTGELFFGEGSRLTVL.